One sample yielded the 29 T cell receptor beta chains listed below, sequenced in a study of T cells in Graves' hyperthyroidism and ophthalmopathy. Regions amplified from RNA transcripts were the TCR beta CDR3 regions. Carried out on the TCR CDR3, a first-round RT-PCR used the HTBI primer set. TCRdb reanalysed the multiplex PCR reads using MiXCR and keeps one entry per CDR3 protein. Found here are around 620,000 distinct CDR3 sequences, approximately 44% of them singletons; the top ten hold over 15%. The sequencing input was peripheral blood or thyroid tissue (not recorded which). Receptors originate from an adult woman with Graves' disease, either hyperthyroidism or ophthalmopathy (not recorded which).

This chain uses TRBV7-2 with TRBJ1-1; 8 nucleotides align to TRBD1. The junction had 8 bases not matched to a gene; V was cut back by 1 base and J by 7 bases. Germline V gene lookup returns CDR1 SGHTA and CDR2 FQGNSA. This CDR3 comprises 15 residues. CDR3 sequence: CASSLGGGRGREAFF. The CDR3 DNA follows: TGTGCCAGCAGCTTAGGAGGTGGCAGGGGGCGTGAAGCTTTCTTT.

This chain joins TRBV4-1 and TRBJ1-2; 7 nucleotides line up with TRBD1. The CDR3 is 14 residues long. The J segment lost 8 bases and the V segment lost 4 bases, leaving 10 bases of the junction unmatched. The V gene's germline CDR1 is MGHRA and CDR2 YSYEKL. The CDR3 here is CASSPGDRDQGYTF. The CDR3 DNA is TGCGCCAGCAGCCCTGGAGACAGGGATCAGGGCTACACCTTC.

Ten or more counts support this clonotype. The CDR3 DNA reads TGCAGCGCCCTGCGGGCGCCGACCTACGAGCAGTACTTC. Residues: CSALRAPTYEQYF. The V gene is TRBV29-1, the J gene TRBJ2-7, with D perhaps TRBD2 (5 bases). Between the trimmed V and J ends, which lost 7 bases and 2 bases, there was a span of 15 bases. The CDR3 spans 13 residues. Germline loops: CDR1 SQVTM, CDR2 ANQGSEA.

This clonotype occurred many times. The V and J genes are TRBV19 and TRBJ1-2, with D maybe TRBD1 (5 bases). Germline V gives CDR1 LNHDA, CDR2 SQIVND (reference sequence). V gave up 7 bases and J gave up 7 bases, with 25 bases separating them. CDR3 length equals 16 residues. Here the CDR3 reads CASTRKSWGPEGGYTF. The CDR3 DNA sequence: TGTGCCAGTACCCGGAAATCCTGGGGACCCGAGGGTGGCTACACCTTC.

This clonotype was seen ten or more times. This sequence joins TRBV2 and TRBJ1-2; D might be TRBD1 (6 bases). The germline V and J ends were trimmed by 11 bases and 5 bases, with 15 bases remaining between them. CDR1 SNHLY and CDR2 FYNNEI come from the germline V gene. CDR3 length: 12 residues. This chain's CDR3 is CARSRGGYGYTF. CDR3 DNA sequence: TGTGCCCGTAGCAGGGGTGGATATGGCTACACCTTC.

The chain uses TRBV2 and TRBJ2-5; D could derive from TRBD1 or TRBD2 (5 bases each). Germline V CDR1 and CDR2: SNHLY, FYNNEI. The CDR3 runs to 15 residues. V lost 6 bases and J 4 bases, leaving 18 bases between the germline ends. CDR3 sequence reads: CASRRGQGPLETQYF. The CDR3 bases are TGTGCCAGCAGGAGGGGTCAGGGCCCGTTAGAGACCCAGTACTTC.

The chain recombines TRBV9 with TRBJ1-2; D is undetermined. Looked up from germline, CDR1 is SGDLS and CDR2 is YYNGEE. V was shortened by 0 bases and J by 3 bases, with 9 bases between the two germline ends. There are 14 residues in the CDR3. In DNA form, the CDR3 reads TGTGCCAGCAGCGTAGCTCCGGGTGACTATGGCTACACCTTC. Translated: CASSVAPGDYGYTF.

This clonotype was found many times. The gene calls are TRBV11-2 and TRBJ1-2, with TRBD1 matching 7 bases. The germline V gene encodes CDR1 SGHAT and CDR2 FQNNGV. The CDR3 is 16 residues long. With 1 base clipped from V and 3 bases from J, the junction kept 8 bases outside the gene matches. The CDR3 protein is CASSLAGTVGYYGYTF. CDR3 coding DNA: TGTGCCAGCAGCTTAGCGGGGACAGTTGGTTACTATGGCTACACCTTC. The full variable domain, in which reference TRBV11-2 and TRBJ1-2 provide the parts outside the CDR3, is EAGVAQSPRYKIIEKRQSVAFWCNPISGHATLYWYQQILGQGPKLLIQFQNNGVVDDSQLPKDRFSAERLKGVDSTLKIQPAKLEDSAVYLCASSLAGTVGYYGYTFGSGTRLTVV.

This chain joins TRBV7-9 and TRBJ2-7, with 8 bases that match TRBD1. V gave up 0 bases and J gave up 3 bases; unmatched junction bases: 7. The germline V gene encodes CDR1 SEHNR and CDR2 FQNEAQ (reference sequence). CDR3 size: 16 residues. CDR3 sequence reads: CASSLASSGGGYEQYF. Written as DNA, the CDR3 is TGTGCCAGCAGCTTAGCGTCGTCAGGGGGCGGCTACGAGCAGTACTTC.

This clonotype has only a few counts. The gene calls are TRBV6-1 and TRBJ1-1; the D gene is possibly TRBD1 (5 bases). The V gene's germline CDR1 is MNHNS and CDR2 SASEGT. Trimming stripped 2 bases from V and 4 bases from J, with 20 bases between. The CDR3 loop spans 17 amino acids. The CDR3 here is CASSENLGRGARTEAFF. CDR3 nucleotides: TGTGCCAGCAGTGAAAATTTGGGTCGAGGGGCACGCACTGAAGCTTTCTTT.

The CDR3 here is CASQVGVEAFF. For the CDR3, the DNA is TGCGCCAGCCAAGTGGGGGTTGAAGCTTTCTTT. The V and J genes are TRBV5-1 and TRBJ1-1; a possible D gene is TRBD1 (5 bases). V shed 7 bases and J shed 7 bases, with 11 bases lying between them. The CDR3 spans 11 residues. Germline V gene data show CDR1 as SGHRS and CDR2 as YFSETQ.

The CDR3 nucleotides are TGCAGTGCTACTGCGGGACAGGGTCGGTCACCCCTCCACTTT. This translates into CSATAGQGRSPLHF. The rearrangement joins TRBV20-1 to TRBJ1-6, with 9 nucleotides matching TRBD1. V lost 4 bases, J lost 10 bases, and 8 bases stayed unmatched. This CDR3 contains 14 residues. Per germline, CDR1 DFQATT and CDR2 SNEGSKA (reference sequence).

This clonotype was found many times. This chain joins TRBV5-1 and TRBJ1-4; TRBD1 is a possible D gene (5 bases). Germline values: CDR1 SGHRS, CDR2 YFSETQ. The CDR3 is 16 amino acids. Trimming removed 0 bases from V and 8 bases from J, with 17 bases in between. CDR3 DNA sequence: TGCGCCAGCAGCTTGGCTCGGGCGGGGGTTGGAGAAAAACTGTTTTTT. This gives the protein CASSLARAGVGEKLFF.

This clonotype has at least ten counts. The chain recombines TRBV4-1 with TRBJ2-7; D is undetermined. CDR3 length: 14 residues. Trimming left V 4 bases short and J 6 bases short, with 16 bases between. Per the germline V gene, CDR1 is MGHRA and CDR2 is YSYEKL. CDR3 sequence (DNA): TGCGCCAGCAGCCCCCTCCCCAAAGATGGCGAGCAGTACTTC. Its protein is CASSPLPKDGEQYF.

The chain combines TRBV7-2 with TRBJ2-7; possibly TRBD1 for D (5 bases). The CDR3 is 17 amino acids. The ends were cut back, 0 bases at V and 1 base at J, with 16 bases in the middle. CDR1 SGHTA and CDR2 FQGNSA come from the germline V gene. CDR3 sequence: CASSLADETEISYEQYF. The CDR3 DNA follows: TGTGCCAGCAGCTTAGCCGATGAGACAGAGATTTCCTACGAGCAGTACTTC.

This clonotype was picked up many times. This chain uses TRBV7-9 with TRBJ2-5, with 14 nucleotides matching TRBD2. The trim removed 5 bases at V and 5 bases at J, leaving 7 bases unmatched. The CDR3 spans 16 residues. Germline values: CDR1 SEHNR, CDR2 FQNEAQ (reference sequence). CDR3: CASSPPGLAGVETQYF. DNA of the CDR3: TGTGCCAGCAGCCCGCCGGGACTAGCGGGAGTGGAGACCCAGTACTTC.

At least ten counts were recorded for this clonotype. The V and J genes are TRBV3-1 and TRBJ2-5; 9 bases line up with TRBD2. V lost 1 base to trimming and J lost 5 bases; unmatched junction nucleotides: 5. The CDR3 consists of 15 residues. The germline V gene encodes CDR1 LGHDT and CDR2 YNNKEL (reference sequence). The CDR3 protein is CASSQVVAGDETQYF. For the CDR3, the DNA is TGTGCCAGCAGCCAAGTAGTAGCGGGAGACGAGACCCAGTACTTC.

This clonotype was seen many times. The CDR3 DNA reads as TGCGCCAGCAGCCAAGGGGCGGGGAGCTCCTACGAGCAGTACTTC. As protein: CASSQGAGSSYEQYF. This chain links TRBV4-1 with TRBJ2-7; possible D gene TRBD2, 6 bases. The V gene's germline CDR1 is MGHRA and CDR2 YSYEKL. This CDR3 is 15 amino acids long. V was clipped by 1 base and J by 0 bases, with 10 bases between them.

On this clonotype: A clone one base away is much larger, so this may be a read error. The chain carries TRBV4-3 and TRBJ2-7; D is perhaps TRBD1 (6 bases). Deletions cut 2 bases from V and 1 base from J, with 15 bases between. This CDR3 is 16 amino acids long. Germline values: CDR1 LGHNA, CDR2 YSLEER. The CDR3 here is CASSQSPPTGSYEQYF. DNA of the CDR3: TGCGCCAGCAGCCAATCCCCTCCTACAGGGTCCTACGAGCAGTACTTC.

Many counts were recorded for this clonotype. The gene calls are TRBV5-8 and TRBJ1-4, with TRBD1 as a possible D gene (5 bases). The CDR3 is 16 residues long. From germline, CDR1 is SGHTS and CDR2 YDEGEE. Trimming cost V 4 bases and J 6 bases, with 19 bases left between them. The CDR3 sequence: CASSVRSTGWDEKLFF. DNA for the CDR3: TGTGCCAGCAGCGTCAGATCAACAGGATGGGATGAAAAACTGTTTTTT.

The chain carries TRBV15 and TRBJ1-5, with 7 bases lining up with TRBD1. The J segment lost 9 bases and the V segment lost 2 bases, leaving 7 bases of the junction unmatched. From germline, CDR1 is LNHNV and CDR2 YYDKDF (reference sequence). The CDR3 totals 14 residues. CDR3 nucleotides: TGTGCCACCAGCAGAACGGACAGGAGAGGGCCCCAGCATTTT. It yields the protein CATSRTDRRGPQHF.

With regard to this clonotype: A much larger clone lies one base from this, so it may be a read error. This rearrangement joins TRBV7-9 to TRBJ2-7; no reliable D call. There are 13 residues in the CDR3. CDR1 and CDR2 (germline): SEHNR, FQNEAQ (reference sequence). As DNA, the CDR3 is TGTGCCAGCAGTTCCTCCGATTTCTACGAGCAGTGCTTC. Residues: CASSSSDFYEQCF.

The chain is built from TRBV6-5 and TRBJ2-7; TRBD2 matches at 7 bases. Germline CDR1 reads MNHEY; CDR2 reads SVGAGI. The V and J ends lost 2 bases and 4 bases, in that order; junction bases with no gene match: 8. The CDR3 spans 15 residues. CDR3 protein: CASSYRRVGRYEQYF. The CDR3 DNA follows: TGTGCCAGCAGTTACCGGCGGGTCGGGAGGTACGAGCAGTACTTC.

The genes are TRBV28 and TRBJ1-2; 7 bases fit TRBD1. The V segment lost 8 bases and the J segment 4 bases; nucleotides outside the gene matches: 10. Germline V gives CDR1 MDHEN, CDR2 SYDVKM. The CDR3 spans 14 residues. DNA for the CDR3: TGTGCCAGCGGCCCCTGGGGGACAGCCTATGGCTACACCTTC. Amino acids: CASGPWGTAYGYTF.

With respect to this clonotype: A read error may account for a junction end that differs from germline. This chain connects TRBV7-9 to TRBJ2-5, with D possibly TRBD1 on 6 matching bases. CDR3 length: 14 amino acids. Per the germline V gene, CDR1 is SEHNR and CDR2 is FQNEAQ (reference sequence). CDR3 loop: CASSREQGWETQYF. CDR3 coding DNA: TGCGCCAGCAGCAGAGAACAGGGATGGGAGACCCAGTACTTC.

This clonotype appeared a single time. V gene TRBV10-3 combines with J gene TRBJ2-7; a weak D match, TRBD1 (6 bases). This CDR3 comprises 14 residues. The V and J ends lost 6 bases and 2 bases respectively, with 14 bases between them. Germline CDR1 is ENHRY and CDR2 is SYGVKD. The CDR3 is CAISASRDTYEQYF. Here the CDR3 DNA reads TGTGCCATCAGCGCTTCTAGGGACACCTACGAGCAGTACTTC.

This clonotype was seen once. The V gene is TRBV7-9, the J gene TRBJ1-1; no clear D gene. The CDR3 has 15 residues. Germline CDR1 is SEHNR and CDR2 is FQNEAQ (reference sequence). Trimming took off 1 base at V and 1 base at J, with 10 bases between the two ends. CDR3 in amino acids: CASSLEGNRNTEAFF. CDR3 sequence (DNA): TGTGCCAGCAGCTTAGAAGGCAACAGGAACACTGAAGCTTTCTTT.

This clonotype was counted at least ten times. V and J are TRBV12-3 or TRBV12-4 and TRBJ2-7; no reliable D call. The V end lost 5 bases, the J end lost 2 bases, and 16 bases lay between the germline ends. There are 15 residues in the CDR3. CDR3 bases: TGTGCCAGCAGTCCAGGAGCAGTGGTCGCCTACGAGCAGTACTTC. It is translated as CASSPGAVVAYEQYF.

This clonotype came up many times. The DNA of the CDR3 is TGTGCCAGCAGGGCAGGAAATGAAAAACTGTTTTTT. Amino acid sequence: CASRAGNEKLFF. The V and J genes are TRBV6-1 and TRBJ1-4; no definite D call. CDR3 length: 12 amino acids. In germline, CDR1 is MNHNS, CDR2 SASEGT. V gave up 6 bases and J gave up 5 bases, with 7 bases separating them.